This entry is about one T cell receptor beta chain. In the authors' methods: Nucleated cell number was recorded as an estimate derived from reference gene primer amplification. Repertoires were generated with immunoSEQ multiplex PCR, while TCRdb's copy carries only in-frame clones and drops some. Clonal size and the V and J genes are those of that table, whereas D and trimming came from the DNA. The sample consists of more than 75,000 clones, about 86% of them appearing once. The data were taken from a study of blood T cell repertoires in COVID-19. This clonotype originated in a man older than 75 with active or convalescent COVID-19. The specimen sequenced was peripheral blood.

As DNA, the CDR3 is TGTGCCAGCAGCAAAGGCGGACAGGGGGCTGGCTACACCTTC. It is translated as CASSKGGQGAGYTF. The rearrangement uses TRBV21-1 and TRBJ1-2; the D call of TRBD1 is as the table states it, not checked on the DNA. TRBV21-1 is given as a pseudogene. This CDR3 has 14 residues.